Listed here is a single T cell receptor beta chain. TCRdb keeps only in-frame clones here, not all; method: immunoSEQ multiplex PCR. In the table there are roughly 320,000 clones, 80% to 90% of which are singletons. This entry comes from a study of blood T cell repertoires in COVID-19. CDR3 size: 14 residues. Germline V gene lookup returns CDR1 KGHDR and CDR2 SFDVKD. V was clipped by 4 bases and J by 0 bases, with 9 bases between them. This TCR derives from a woman between 45 and 60 years old with COVID-19, enrolled during active disease. The chain couples TRBV24-1 to TRBJ2-7; tentatively, D is TRBD1 (6 bases). The material sequenced was peripheral blood. CDR3 DNA: TGTGCCACCAGTGAAAGGACAGTCTCCTACGAGCAGTACTTC. Translating gives CATSERTVSYEQYF.